This TCR beta chain was sequenced for a study of T cell repertoires in cytomegalovirus infection (dated by TCRdb to the late 2010s). For context, the study as a whole: The HLA type of each donor mattered for the analysis, because public TCR beta signatures pointed to carriage of CMV infection along with the matching HLA type.

CDR1 is given as SNHLY and CDR2 as FYNNEI, both from the germline V gene. Spanning cysteine to phenylalanine, the CDR3 consists of 17 amino acids. Just the 51-base CDR3 DNA is kept, in frame starting at base 1. A distance of 15 bases separates the germline ends of V and J, which lose 0 bases and 2 bases respectively. TCRdb names Illumina HiSeq 1500 as the instrument used. The public sequencing data were trimmed at Q25 with fastp and processed into clonotypes with MiXCR by TCRdb, which kept only in-frame beta chains. Every CDR3 protein is listed once, alongside the most common genes and DNA of its rows. The sample table lists about 180,000 distinct CDR3 sequences, 15% to 20% of them with a count of one. In total, the top ten clones hold about 23% of the sample. The paper's findings and limits, for the study overall: In both this cohort and an independent roughly 350-donor cohort, the cumulative frequency of public TCR beta family members distinguished carriers of CMV infection plus the relevant HLA type. The ex vivo response was dominated by HLA-C-restricted CMV-specific TCR beta clonotypes, and the single most frequent clonotype in two of eight donors was supplied by these HLA-C-restricted clonotypes.

With respect to this clonotype: This clone's antigen is unknown. No much larger clone exists at a distance of one base, and base qualities are not known.

The sequence joins TRBV2 to TRBJ2-3; the D gene is perhaps TRBD1, from 5 matching bases. This clonotype was sampled from a human donor in good health (CMV status not recorded). Some clones in this sample may be carry-over from other donors' samples. The sequencing input was CD8+ T cells from PBMCs. CDR3 sequence: CASSEALGQGLTDTQYF. The sequence in DNA is TGTGCCAGCAGTGAAGCTTTGGGGCAGGGTCTCACAGATACGCAGTATTTT.